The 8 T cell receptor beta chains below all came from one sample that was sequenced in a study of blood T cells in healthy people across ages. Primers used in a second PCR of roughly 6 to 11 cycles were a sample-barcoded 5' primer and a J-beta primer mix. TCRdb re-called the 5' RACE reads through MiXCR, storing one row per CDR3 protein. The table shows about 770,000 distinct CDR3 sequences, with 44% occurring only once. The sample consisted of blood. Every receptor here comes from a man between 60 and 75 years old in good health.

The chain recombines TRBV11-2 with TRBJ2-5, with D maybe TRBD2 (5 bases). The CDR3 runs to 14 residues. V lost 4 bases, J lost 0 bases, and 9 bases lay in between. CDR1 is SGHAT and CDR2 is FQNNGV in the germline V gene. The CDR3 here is CASSSRGYQETQYF. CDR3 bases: TGTGCCAGCAGCTCTCGCGGGTACCAAGAGACCCAGTACTTC.

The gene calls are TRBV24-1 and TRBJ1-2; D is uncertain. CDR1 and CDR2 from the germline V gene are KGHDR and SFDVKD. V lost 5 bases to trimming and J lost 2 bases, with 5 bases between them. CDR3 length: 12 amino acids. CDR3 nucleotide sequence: TGTGCCACCAGTGCCGGGAACTATGGCTACACCTTC. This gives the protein CATSAGNYGYTF.

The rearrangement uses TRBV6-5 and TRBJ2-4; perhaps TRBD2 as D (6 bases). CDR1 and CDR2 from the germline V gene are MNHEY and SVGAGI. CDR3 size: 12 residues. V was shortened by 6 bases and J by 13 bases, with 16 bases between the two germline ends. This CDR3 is CASSAGMGVQYF. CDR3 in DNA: TGTGCCAGCAGCGCGGGAATGGGCGTGCAGTACTTC.

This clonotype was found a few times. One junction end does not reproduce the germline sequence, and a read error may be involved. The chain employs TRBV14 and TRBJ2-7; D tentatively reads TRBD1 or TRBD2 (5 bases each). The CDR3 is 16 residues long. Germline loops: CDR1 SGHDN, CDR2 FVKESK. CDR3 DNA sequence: TGTGCCAGCAGCGAACTCCTCCAGGGAGCTTCCTCCGAGCAGTACTTC. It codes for CASSELLQGASSEQYF.

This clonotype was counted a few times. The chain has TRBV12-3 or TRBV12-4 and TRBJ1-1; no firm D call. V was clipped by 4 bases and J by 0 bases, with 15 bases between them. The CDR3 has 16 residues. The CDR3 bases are TGTGCCAGCAGTTCACCCCCGGCAGTCATGAACACTGAAGCTTTCTTT. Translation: CASSSPPAVMNTEAFF.

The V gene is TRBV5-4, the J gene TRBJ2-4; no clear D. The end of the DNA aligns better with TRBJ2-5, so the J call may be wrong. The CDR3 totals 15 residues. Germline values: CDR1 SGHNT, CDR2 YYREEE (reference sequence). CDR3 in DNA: TGTGCCAGCAGCGAGACGGCCGCCATGCATGAGACCCAGTACTTC. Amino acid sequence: CASSETAAMHETQYF.

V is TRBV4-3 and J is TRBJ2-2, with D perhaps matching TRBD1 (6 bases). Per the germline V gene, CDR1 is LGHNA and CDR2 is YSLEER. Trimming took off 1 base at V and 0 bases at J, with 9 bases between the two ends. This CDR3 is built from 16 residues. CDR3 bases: TGCGCCAGCAGCCAAGGGACAGCCTCGAACACCGGGGAGCTGTTTTTT. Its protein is CASSQGTASNTGELFF.

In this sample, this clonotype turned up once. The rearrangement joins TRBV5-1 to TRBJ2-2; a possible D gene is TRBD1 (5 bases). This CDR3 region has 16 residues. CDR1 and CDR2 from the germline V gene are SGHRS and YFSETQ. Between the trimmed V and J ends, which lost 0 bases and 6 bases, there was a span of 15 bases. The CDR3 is CASSLATGKGAGELFF. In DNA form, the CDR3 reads TGCGCCAGCAGCTTGGCTACAGGAAAGGGCGCCGGGGAGCTGTTTTTT.